The 23 T cell receptor beta chains below all came from one sample that was sequenced in a study of T cell responses to AZD1222 COVID-19 vaccine. The method was immunoSEQ multiplex PCR; TCRdb's version includes in-frame clones alone and lacks a portion of them. Here the sample spans under 50,000 clones, 88% being singletons. The starting material was peripheral blood, obtained 28 days after the second dose of the MenACWY control vaccine. The source of these receptors is an adult who received the MenACWY meningococcal vaccine as a control.

The rearrangement uses TRBV4-1 and TRBJ1-5; D is unresolved. The V gene lost 1 base and the J gene lost 3 bases, with 10 bases spanning the gap. Germline V gene data show CDR1 as MGHRA and CDR2 as YSYEKL. This CDR3 is 15 amino acids long. The CDR3 bases are TGCGCCAGCAGCCAAGTACCAGGTACCAATCAGCCCCAGCATTTT. Protein product: CASSQVPGTNQPQHF.

The V and J genes are TRBV9 and TRBJ2-3; 11 bases are shared with TRBD2. This CDR3 contains 15 residues. Per the germline V gene, CDR1 is SGDLS and CDR2 is YYNGEE. The trim removed 4 bases at V and 2 bases at J, leaving 3 bases unmatched. The CDR3: CASSLTSGTTDTQYF. The CDR3 bases are TGTGCCAGCAGCCTGACTAGCGGGACCACAGATACGCAGTATTTT.

The chain uses TRBV28 and TRBJ2-7; the D gene is possibly TRBD2 (5 bases). V was clipped by 1 base and J by 4 bases, with 5 bases between them. The CDR3 is 12 residues long. Germline-derived CDR1 and CDR2 are MDHEN and SYDVKM. The DNA for the CDR3 is TGTGCCAGCAGTTTATCGGGGTACGAGCAGTACTTC. This sequence encodes CASSLSGYEQYF.

V usage is TRBV30 and J usage is TRBJ2-5; TRBD2 might be the D (6 bases). V lost 1 base and J 5 bases, leaving 11 bases between the germline ends. Per germline, CDR1 GTSNPN and CDR2 SVGIG (reference sequence). This CDR3 contains 13 residues. In DNA form, the CDR3 reads TGTGCCTGGAGTGGAGGAGGGCCCGAGACCCAGTACTTC. It translates to CAWSGGGPETQYF.

The rearrangement links TRBV5-4 to TRBJ2-2; D is possibly TRBD1 or TRBD2 (5 bases each). The length of the CDR3 is 16 residues. CDR1 is SGHNT, CDR2 YYREEE, per germline (reference sequence). V was pared by 0 bases and J by 6 bases, with 15 bases between. CDR3: CASSLVVGRGAGELFF. In nucleotides, the CDR3 is TGTGCCAGCAGCTTGGTGGTAGGCCGAGGGGCCGGGGAGCTGTTTTTT.

This clone was seen once. V usage is TRBV27 and J usage is TRBJ1-3; D call uncertain. Germline CDR1 and CDR2: MNHEY and SMNVEV (reference sequence). CDR3 length: 15 residues. Trimming stripped 6 bases from V and 0 bases from J, with 12 bases between. The CDR3 loop reads CASSQTVSSGNTIYF. As DNA, the CDR3 is TGTGCCAGCAGCCAAACAGTAAGCTCTGGAAACACCATATATTTT.

The J gene is TRBJ1-6, the V gene TRBV21-1. TRBV21-1 is a pseudogene segment. This CDR3 is built from 16 residues. CDR3 in amino acids: CASSVVYSSYNSPLHF. CDR3 in DNA: TGTGCCAGCAGCGTCGTTTATAGCTCCTATAATTCACCCCTCCACTTT.

The gene calls are TRBV27 and TRBJ2-7, with 9 bases identical to TRBD2. The CDR3 has 18 amino acids. The J segment lost 4 bases and the V segment lost 0 bases, leaving 13 bases of the junction unmatched. Germline V lookup: CDR1 MNHEY, CDR2 SMNVEV (reference sequence). The CDR3 sequence is CASSLSRASGMLHYEQYF. The CDR3 region has the DNA TGTGCCAGCAGTTTATCTAGGGCTAGCGGGATGCTTCATTACGAGCAGTACTTC.

The rearrangement uses TRBV5-1 and TRBJ2-5, with 7 nucleotides matching TRBD2. Germline CDR1 reads SGHRS; CDR2 reads YFSETQ. Losses at the gene ends were 0 bases for V and 2 bases for J; bases not matched to a gene: 4. CDR3 length: 15 residues. The DNA of the CDR3 is TGCGCCAGCAGCTTGGCCGGGAGGCGGCAAGAGACCCAGTACTTC. Encoded protein: CASSLAGRRQETQYF.

The genes are TRBV4-2 and TRBJ2-5; 13 nucleotides agree with TRBD2. The CDR3 extends over 17 amino acids. The ends lost 3 bases at V and 5 bases at J; junction bases unmatched: 9. Germline assignment: CDR1 LGHNA and CDR2 YNFKEQ. Here the CDR3 reads CASSQQTSGRRWETQYF. As DNA, the CDR3 is TGTGCCAGCAGCCAGCAGACTAGCGGGAGGCGCTGGGAGACCCAGTACTTC.

This chain connects TRBV2 to TRBJ1-5; 8 nucleotides agree with TRBD1. Germline V gene sequence: CDR1 SNHLY, CDR2 FYNNEI. The CDR3 runs 14 residues. The V and J ends lost 6 bases and 4 bases, in that order; junction bases with no gene match: 5. In nucleotides, the CDR3 is TGTGCCAGCAGAGTACAGGGGGGGAATCAGCCCCAGCATTTT. It translates to CASRVQGGNQPQHF.

The chain combines TRBV28 with TRBJ1-2; TRBD1 might be the D (5 bases). CDR3 length: 15 amino acids. The V and J ends lost 6 bases and 4 bases respectively, with 18 bases between them. Germline V gives CDR1 MDHEN, CDR2 SYDVKM. CDR3 sequence: CASRLPQGSGYGYTF. CDR3 nucleotides: TGTGCCAGCAGACTTCCGCAGGGTTCGGGCTATGGCTACACCTTC.

The chain employs TRBV5-1 and TRBJ2-7; 7 bases match TRBD2. Unmatched junction bases numbered 13, after V lost 7 bases and J lost 6 bases. The germline CDR1 and CDR2 sequences are SGHRS and YFSETQ. The CDR3 is 14 amino acids. The CDR3 region is CASRYGSREFEQYF. CDR3 nucleotide sequence: TGCGCCAGCCGGTATGGGTCGCGGGAGTTCGAGCAGTACTTC. The variable domain in full, with the rest retrieved from reference TRBV5-1 and TRBJ2-7, is KAGVTQTPRYLIKTRGQQVTLSCSPISGHRSVSWYQQTPGQGLQFLFEYFSETQRNKGNFPGRFSGRQFSNSRSEMNVSTLELGDSALYLCASRYGSREFEQYFGPGTRLTVT.

This chain uses TRBV3-1 (or the pseudogene TRBV3-2) with TRBJ2-5; TRBD2 might be the D (6 bases). CDR3 length: 15 residues. Germline CDR1 and CDR2: LGHDT and YNNKEL (reference sequence). Between the trimmed V and J ends, which lost 1 base and 5 bases, there was a span of 14 bases. The CDR3, as DNA: TGTGCCAGCAGCCAAGTCGGAGGGGTTGGGGAGACCCAGTACTTC. Translated: CASSQVGGVGETQYF.

In this sample, this clone turned up once. V and J are TRBV2 and TRBJ2-4, with D hard to call. V was shortened by 4 bases and J by 2 bases, with 9 bases between the two germline ends. There are 14 residues in the CDR3. Germline CDR1 and CDR2: SNHLY and FYNNEI. CDR3 bases: TGTGCCAGCAGTGGAGGATTGTCCAAAAACATTCAGTACTTC. It yields the protein CASSGGLSKNIQYF.

The chain links TRBV5-4 to TRBJ2-5; 7 bases line up with TRBD2. The germline gives CDR1 SGHNT, CDR2 YYREEE (reference sequence). CDR3 size: 15 residues. Unmatched junction bases numbered 11, after V lost 4 bases and J lost 5 bases. The CDR3 nucleotides are TGTGCCAGCAGCCGGGGCGGGAGCGGCTCGGAGACCCAGTACTTC. It encodes CASSRGGSGSETQYF.

This chain connects TRBV25-1 to TRBJ1-3; D is unresolved. With 2 bases removed from V and 2 bases from J, the gap between germline ends came to 10 bases. In germline, CDR1 is MGHDK, CDR2 SYGVNS. This CDR3 spans 15 amino acids. CDR3 amino acids: CASSEGLGAGNTIYF. Written as DNA, the CDR3 is TGTGCCAGCAGTGAAGGCCTGGGCGCTGGAAACACCATATATTTT.

The chain employs TRBV12-3 or TRBV12-4 and TRBJ1-1; D not certain. V dropped 2 bases and J dropped 0 bases, with 1 base sitting between them. The CDR3 loop spans 12 amino acids. The CDR3 sequence: CASSLMNTEAFF. The CDR3 DNA sequence: TGTGCCAGCAGTTTAATGAACACTGAAGCTTTCTTT.

The chain couples TRBV28 to TRBJ2-1; D is perhaps TRBD1 or TRBD2 (5 bases each). The CDR3 is 15 residues long. The germline CDR1 and CDR2 sequences are MDHEN and SYDVKM. V gave up 6 bases and J gave up 6 bases, with 18 bases separating them. The CDR3 nucleotides are TGTGCCAGCAGCACAGCCGGGACCGCTGCCAATGAGCAGTTCTTC. Protein: CASSTAGTAANEQFF.

The chain couples TRBV12-3 or TRBV12-4 to TRBJ1-1; the D is unclear. The CDR3 is 13 amino acids. V dropped 4 bases and J dropped 0 bases, with 6 bases sitting between them. CDR3 in DNA: TGTGCCAGCAGTTGGGGAATGAACACTGAAGCTTTCTTT. Translation gives CASSWGMNTEAFF.

The V call is TRBV29-1, the J call TRBJ2-3, with 7 bases matching TRBD1. CDR3 length equals 14 residues. V trimming: 6 bases; J trimming: 0 bases; junction bases outside the gene matches: 6. Germline assignment: CDR1 SQVTM and CDR2 ANQGSEA. The CDR3 region is CSVAGQASTDTQYF. The CDR3 DNA sequence: TGCAGCGTCGCCGGACAGGCTAGCACAGATACGCAGTATTTT.

V usage is TRBV12-3 or TRBV12-4 and J usage is TRBJ2-7; D perhaps matches TRBD1 (5 bases). The CDR3 runs to 13 residues. Trimming stripped 1 base from V and 4 bases from J, with 8 bases between. In DNA form, the CDR3 reads TGTGCCAGCAGTTTAGAAAGGGGATACGAGCAGTACTTC. Translating gives CASSLERGYEQYF.

This chain links TRBV6-5 with TRBJ1-5; D is perhaps TRBD1 (5 bases). The CDR3 length is 14 residues. V was trimmed by 5 bases and J by 4 bases, leaving 12 bases between them. The germline V gene has CDR1 MNHEY and CDR2 SVGAGI. This CDR3 reads CASSRSGINQPQHF. The CDR3, as DNA: TGTGCCAGCAGTAGGTCAGGGATTAATCAGCCCCAGCATTTT.